The 15 T cell receptor beta chains below were found in one sample sequenced in a study of blood T cell repertoires in COVID-19. Generated by immunoSEQ multiplex PCR, the TCRdb table keeps only in-frame clones and is missing some. The table has approximately 330,000 clones, approximately 86% seen once. The specimen sequenced was peripheral blood. These receptor sequences come from a man in his thirties or forties with COVID-19, enrolled during active disease.

This chain links TRBV28 with TRBJ2-3; D gene unclear. The CDR3 covers 15 residues. Germline V gives CDR1 MDHEN, CDR2 SYDVKM. V was cut by 5 bases and J by 0 bases, with 12 bases left in between. The CDR3 nucleotides are TGTGCCAGCAGTATCGGTTCTACTAGCACAGATACGCAGTATTTT. Protein product: CASSIGSTSTDTQYF.

This chain connects TRBV30 to TRBJ1-4; 9 bases align to TRBD1. From germline, CDR1 is GTSNPN and CDR2 SVGIG (reference sequence). CDR3 length equals 14 residues. V lost 1 base to trimming and J lost 8 bases; unmatched junction nucleotides: 5. The CDR3 spells CAWSGGTGYEKLFF. In DNA, the CDR3 is TGTGCCTGGAGTGGAGGGACAGGGTACGAAAAACTGTTTTTT.

The chain joins TRBV19 to TRBJ1-2; TRBD1 aligns across 11 bases. Germline V gives CDR1 LNHDA, CDR2 SQIVND (reference sequence). This CDR3 has 15 amino acids. J gave up 7 bases and V 2 bases, and 6 bases lay outside the gene matches. The CDR3 bases are TGTGCCAGTAGTATAATAGGACAGGGGGCGTCTGGCTACACCTTC. It translates to CASSIIGQGASGYTF.

This clone was found a few times. J is TRBJ2-2 and V is TRBV4-3; weak D call: TRBD1 (6 bases). This CDR3 is 15 amino acids long. The germline V gene has CDR1 LGHNA and CDR2 YSLEER. Trimming took off 1 base at V and 7 bases at J, with 13 bases between the two ends. CDR3 nucleotide sequence: TGCGCCAGCAGCCAAGCTGGACCCAGGGGCGGGGAGCTGTTTTTT. Amino acid sequence: CASSQAGPRGGELFF.

This clone was counted between two and nine times. The J gene is TRBJ1-4, the V gene TRBV19, with a weak D call TRBD1 (5 bases). This CDR3 is 13 amino acids long. Germline loops: CDR1 LNHDA, CDR2 SQIVND (reference sequence). V was shortened by 7 bases and J by 8 bases, with 14 bases between the two germline ends. CDR3 sequence (DNA): TGTGCCAGTACCGCCGGGGGGAAAGAAAAACTGTTTTTT. This translates into CASTAGGKEKLFF.

The chain links TRBV7-2 to TRBJ2-2, with D possibly being TRBD1 (8 bases). CDR1 and CDR2 (germline): SGHTA, FQGNSA. Trimming pared 3 bases from V and 5 bases from J, leaving 16 bases between. The CDR3 sequence is 16 residues long. Written as DNA, the CDR3 is TGTGCCAGCAGCTTTCTCGGACAGGGAGGGACCGGGGAGCTGTTTTTT. Its translation: CASSFLGQGGTGELFF.

The chain is built from TRBV4-1 and TRBJ2-7; 9 nucleotides agree with TRBD2. The CDR3 is 17 residues long. V trimming: 4 bases; J trimming: 3 bases; junction bases outside the gene matches: 13. Germline V gene sequence: CDR1 MGHRA, CDR2 YSYEKL. The CDR3 DNA sequence: TGCGCCAGCAGCCCCACACAGAGACTAGCGGATTACTACGAGCAGTACTTC. Its translation: CASSPTQRLADYYEQYF.

This chain connects TRBV2 to TRBJ2-5, with 10 nucleotides matching TRBD2. The CDR3 contains 18 residues. With 7 bases clipped from V and 1 base from J, the junction kept 15 bases outside the gene matches. Germline V lookup: CDR1 SNHLY, CDR2 FYNNEI. The DNA of the CDR3 is TGTGCCAGCATTTTAGGCCTAGCGGGGGACCGGGGCCAAGAGACCCAGTACTTC. Encoded protein: CASILGLAGDRGQETQYF.

The gene calls are TRBV24-1 and TRBJ2-3; 7 nucleotides match TRBD2. Germline CDR1 and CDR2: KGHDR and SFDVKD. The J segment lost 0 bases and the V segment lost 6 bases, leaving 5 bases of the junction unmatched. This CDR3 comprises 15 residues. CDR3 sequence: CATSRAGDSTDTQYF. DNA for the CDR3: TGTGCCACCAGTAGGGCGGGGGATAGCACAGATACGCAGTATTTT.

V gene TRBV6-2 or TRBV6-3 combines with J gene TRBJ1-2, with TRBD1 identical over 11 bases. V shed 5 bases, J shed 8 bases, and the junction held 4 bases outside the gene matches. Germline CDR1 is MNHEY and CDR2 is SVGEGT. The CDR3 runs 13 residues. Here the CDR3 reads CASSRTGGDGYTF. As DNA, the CDR3 is TGTGCCAGCAGTCGGACAGGGGGCGACGGCTACACCTTC.

Of note for this clone: The same CDR3 can be traced to other DNA sequences in this sample. J is TRBJ2-1 and V is TRBV19; the D is unclear. The CDR3 totals 11 residues. Trimming took off 6 bases at V and 2 bases at J, with 2 bases between the two ends. In germline, CDR1 is LNHDA, CDR2 SQIVND (reference sequence). The CDR3 coding sequence is TGTGCCAGTAGCACCTACAATGAGCAGTTCTTC. Amino acid sequence: CASSTYNEQFF.

The rearrangement uses TRBV29-1 and TRBJ2-1; TRBD2 matches at 8 bases. Trimming removed 1 base from V and 5 bases from J; junction bases left unmatched: 7. This CDR3 is built from 15 residues. The germline CDR1 and CDR2 sequences are SQVTM and ANQGSEA. The CDR3 is CSVEGPGLENNEQFF. The CDR3 DNA reads TGCAGCGTTGAAGGCCCGGGACTAGAAAACAATGAGCAGTTCTTC.

This chain links TRBV6-4 with TRBJ2-3; perhaps TRBD1 as D (5 bases). Germline CDR1 and CDR2: MRHNA and SNTAGT. This CDR3 spans 15 amino acids. V lost 6 bases and J lost 4, with 17 bases in between. In DNA form, the CDR3 reads TGTGCCAGCAGAGCAGGGTTCGGTTTTGCAGATACGCAGTATTTT. This encodes CASRAGFGFADTQYF.

In this sample, this clone turned up many times. The chain recombines TRBV6-2 or TRBV6-3 with TRBJ2-3; 11 positions match TRBD2. Germline trimming cut 0 bases from V and 6 bases from J; bases unmatched to any gene: 5. Germline V gives CDR1 MNHEY, CDR2 SVGEGT. The CDR3 is 16 residues long. The CDR3 sequence: CASSYSASGGPDTQYF. CDR3 nucleotide sequence: TGTGCCAGCAGTTACTCGGCTAGCGGGGGGCCCGATACGCAGTATTTT.

V is TRBV9 and J is TRBJ1-2, with D perhaps TRBD1 (6 bases). V shed 2 bases and J shed 8 bases, with 13 bases lying between them. The CDR3 runs 13 residues. CDR1 and CDR2 from the germline V gene are SGDLS and YYNGEE. The CDR3, as DNA: TGTGCCAGCAGCGTGTCCAGGGGCGGCGGCTACACCTTC. Translation gives CASSVSRGGGYTF.